This T cell receptor (beta chain) originates from a study of early T cells in non-severe SARS-CoV-2 infection. Overall study results and limits: VDJdb matching, biased toward anti-spike CD8 responses, missed private and CD4 specificities.

The CDR3 covers 13 residues. Germline assignment: CDR1 MNHEY and CDR2 SVGEGT. V lost 2 bases, J lost 4 bases, and 1 base stayed unmatched. This clonotype has only a few counts. The antigen is unknown. Using its own MiXCR run on the 5' RACE reads, TCRdb lists one record per CDR3 protein. Among approximately 30,000 distinct CDR3 sequences listed, under 5.5% were seen once. The rearrangement links TRBV6-2 or TRBV6-3 to TRBJ1-1; TRBD1 aligns across 7 bases. The sample consisted of whole blood. This receptor was obtained from an adult who was a healthcare worker with PCR-confirmed SARS-CoV-2 infection or an uninfected control (not recorded which). The CDR3 nucleotides read TGTGCCAGCAGTTACGGGACAGCCACTGAAGCTTTCTTT. Its protein product is CASSYGTATEAFF.